This T cell receptor beta chain derives from a study of CD8 T cells in Susac syndrome. Trimming removed 3 bases from V and 0 bases from J, with 4 bases in between. The germline V gene encodes CDR1 SQVTM and CDR2 ANQGSEA. This CDR3 has 12 amino acids. The RNA input was about 0.5 to 1 ug, and it was reverse transcribed with random hexamers. TCRdb re-derived calls from the immunoSEQ multiplex PCR reads in MiXCR, one entry per CDR3 protein. The data contain around 300,000 distinct CDR3 sequences, roughly 94% of them singletons. The sequence was obtained from a human donor with multiple sclerosis. Sequences were obtained from CD4+ T cells from PBMCs. V and J are TRBV29-1 and TRBJ2-3; D ambiguous. The CDR3, as DNA: TGCAGCGTTGAGATTAGCACAGATACGCAGTATTTT. As protein: CSVEISTDTQYF.